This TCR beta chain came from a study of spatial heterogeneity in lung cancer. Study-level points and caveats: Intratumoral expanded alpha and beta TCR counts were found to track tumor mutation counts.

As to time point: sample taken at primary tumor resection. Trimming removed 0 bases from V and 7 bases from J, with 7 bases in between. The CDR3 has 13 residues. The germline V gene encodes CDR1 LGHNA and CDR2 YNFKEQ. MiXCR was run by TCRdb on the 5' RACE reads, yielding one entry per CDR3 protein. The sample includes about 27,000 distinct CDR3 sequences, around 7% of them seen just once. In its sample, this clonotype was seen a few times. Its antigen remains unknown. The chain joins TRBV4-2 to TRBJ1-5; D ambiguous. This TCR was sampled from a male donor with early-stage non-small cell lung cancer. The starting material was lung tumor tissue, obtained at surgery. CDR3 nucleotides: TGTGCCAGCAGCCAAGACCTGGGACAGCCCCAGCATTTT. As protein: CASSQDLGQPQHF.